This T cell receptor (beta chain) is drawn from a study of blood T cell repertoires in COVID-19. Study at large: Acute-phase and convalescent COVID-19 samples originated in the United States, Italy and Spain. Nucleic acid was either cDNA or gDNA, and it came from T cells, B-cell-depleted T cells, or PBMCs.

In the original processing: Researchers report that nucleated cell counts were estimated from reference gene primer amplification. Data came from immunoSEQ multiplex PCR; TCRdb stores just in-frame clones and leaves some out. The V and J calls and clone size were taken over from that table, and D and trimming were inferred from the DNA. The sample lists a few hundred thousand clones; approximately 91% were seen once. The receptor was isolated from a person aged 18 to 30 with COVID-19, enrolled during active disease. The source material was peripheral blood.

The CDR3 DNA follows: TGTGCCAGCAGCCCCGGGACTAGCGGGAGGCCGTTCTTC. Encoded protein: CASSPGTSGRPFF. The J gene is TRBJ2-1, the V gene TRBV3-1 (or the pseudogene TRBV3-2), with 15 bases aligning to TRBD2. After removal of 4 bases from V and 15 bases from J, the junction contained 4 bases not matched to a gene. The CDR3 is 13 amino acids. Germline CDR1 is LGHDT and CDR2 is YNNKEL (reference sequence).